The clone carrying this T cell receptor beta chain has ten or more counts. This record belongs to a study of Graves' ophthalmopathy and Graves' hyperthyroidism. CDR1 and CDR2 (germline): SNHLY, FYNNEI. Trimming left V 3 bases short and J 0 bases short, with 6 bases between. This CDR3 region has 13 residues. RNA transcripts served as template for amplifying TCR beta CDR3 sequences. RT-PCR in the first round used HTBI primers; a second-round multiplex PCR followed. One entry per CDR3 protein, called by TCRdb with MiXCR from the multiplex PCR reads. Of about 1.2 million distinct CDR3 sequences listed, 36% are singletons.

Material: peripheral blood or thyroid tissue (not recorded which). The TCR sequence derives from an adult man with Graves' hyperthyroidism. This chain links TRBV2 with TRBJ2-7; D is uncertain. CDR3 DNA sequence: TGTGCCAGCAGTGACCACGGCTCCTACGAGCAGTACTTC. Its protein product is CASSDHGSYEQYF.